A single sample is the source of the 25 T cell receptor beta chains below, sequenced in a study of OX40 agonist ivuxolimab in advanced cancers. Profiled with immunoSEQ multiplex PCR; TCRdb holds only in-frame clones, not every one. The sample records more than 75,000 clones, roughly four fifths being singletons. The sequencing here drew on CD4+ or CD8+ T cells sorted from blood, taken in a trial of the OX40 agonist ivuxolimab. These receptors were collected from an adult with an advanced solid tumor such as melanoma, head and neck, liver or kidney cancer.

The chain joins TRBV4-1 to TRBJ2-1, with D hard to call. Trimming removed 1 base from V and 0 bases from J, with 10 bases in between. This CDR3 has 16 amino acids. Germline CDR1 MGHRA, CDR2 YSYEKL. CDR3 sequence reads: CASSQVGHSSYNEQFF. The DNA of the CDR3 is TGCGCCAGCAGCCAAGTAGGGCATAGCTCCTACAATGAGCAGTTCTTC.

V gene TRBV9 combines with J gene TRBJ1-1; 9 bases agree with TRBD1. CDR3 length: 16 amino acids. Germline CDR1 and CDR2: SGDLS and YYNGEE. V lost 0 bases and J lost 4; bases outside the gene matches: 7. The CDR3 sequence is CASSVGTGGAGTEAFF. The CDR3 nucleotides are TGTGCCAGCAGCGTAGGCACAGGGGGCGCGGGCACTGAAGCTTTCTTT.

The chain has TRBV6-5 and TRBJ2-2; 8 bases align to TRBD2. This CDR3 contains 15 residues. Trimming at V came to 6 bases and at J to 7 bases, leaving 10 bases not matched to a gene. Germline-derived CDR1 and CDR2 are MNHEY and SVGAGI. The chain's CDR3 is CASRYRGGQSGELFF. As DNA, the CDR3 is TGTGCCAGCAGATACCGGGGGGGGCAAAGCGGGGAGCTGTTTTTT.

This CDR3 reads CASSIDSKSNQPQHF. DNA for the CDR3: TGTGCCAGTAGTATAGACTCAAAGAGCAATCAGCCCCAGCATTTT. The chain is built from TRBV19 and TRBJ1-5; D ambiguous. Trimming pared 0 bases from V and 1 base from J, leaving 7 bases between. The CDR3 covers 15 residues. Germline loops: CDR1 LNHDA, CDR2 SQIVND (reference sequence).

The genes are TRBV29-1 and TRBJ2-7; D is perhaps TRBD1 (6 bases). The CDR3 spans 13 residues. The V gene lost 4 bases and the J gene lost 3 bases, with 13 bases spanning the gap. The germline CDR1 and CDR2 sequences are SQVTM and ANQGSEA. The CDR3 spells CSVGQGLGYEQYF. The CDR3 DNA follows: TGCAGCGTTGGTCAGGGGTTAGGCTACGAGCAGTACTTC.

The chain employs TRBV11-1 and TRBJ2-3; possible D gene TRBD2, 5 bases. Trimming pared 7 bases from V and 8 bases from J, leaving 16 bases between. This CDR3 has 13 residues. The germline gives CDR1 SGHAT, CDR2 FQDESV (reference sequence). The CDR3: CASTLSWETTQYF. CDR3 coding DNA: TGTGCCAGCACCTTGAGTTGGGAGACTACGCAGTATTTT.

V usage is TRBV27 and J usage is TRBJ2-5; possibly TRBD1 for D (6 bases). The DNA end is more similar to TRBJ2-7, so the J call may be wrong. The CDR3 totals 14 residues. The germline V gene encodes CDR1 MNHEY and CDR2 SMNVEV (reference sequence). The CDR3 spells CASSWDIGWSEQYF. CDR3 coding DNA: TGTGCCAGCAGTTGGGACATCGGCTGGAGCGAGCAGTACTTC.

The chain is built from TRBV7-2 and TRBJ2-7; TRBD2 might be the D (5 bases). Germline CDR1 and CDR2: SGHTA and FQGNSA. This CDR3 spans 13 amino acids. The germline V and J ends were trimmed by 3 bases and 3 bases, with 9 bases remaining between them. CDR3 protein: CASSLASSYEQYF. The CDR3 nucleotides are TGTGCCAGCAGCTTGGCTAGCAGCTACGAGCAGTACTTC.

V gene TRBV9 combines with J gene TRBJ1-4; D may be TRBD1 (5 bases). Germline assignment: CDR1 SGDLS and CDR2 YYNGEE. This CDR3 contains 13 residues. Trimming took off 3 bases at V and 10 bases at J, with 13 bases between the two ends. Here the CDR3 DNA reads TGTGCCAGCAGCGGTGTGGGGCGTCGAAAACTGTTTTTT. This translates into CASSGVGRRKLFF.

This clone was detected a few times. In DNA form, the CDR3 reads TGTGCCAGCAGACCCTCGACAGGGTTCAACACTGAAGCTTTCTTT. Translated, it gives CASRPSTGFNTEAFF. The chain uses TRBV25-1 and TRBJ1-1; TRBD1 matches 7 bases. V dropped 6 bases and J dropped 2; count of bases not matched to a gene: 9. CDR1 and CDR2 (germline): MGHDK, SYGVNS. The CDR3 is made up of 15 amino acids. Drawing the rest from reference TRBV25-1 and TRBJ1-1, the complete variable domain is EADIYQTPRYLVIGTGKKITLECSQTMGHDKMYWYQQDPGMELHLIHYSYGVNSTEKGDLSSESTVSRIRTEHFPLTLESARPSHTSQYLCASRPSTGFNTEAFFGQGTRLTVV.

The V call is TRBV4-1, the J call TRBJ1-2; 12 positions agree with TRBD1. Germline assignment: CDR1 MGHRA and CDR2 YSYEKL. Trimming took 0 bases from V and 6 from J; bases not matched to a gene: 2. CDR3 length: 15 amino acids. The CDR3 bases are TGCGCCAGCAGCCAAGAGGGGACAGGGGGCAATGGCTACACCTTC. The encoded protein is CASSQEGTGGNGYTF.

The chain recombines TRBV27 with TRBJ1-1; D is perhaps TRBD1 (5 bases). The CDR3 totals 17 residues. V lost 0 bases and J lost 3, with 17 bases in between. Germline-derived CDR1 and CDR2 are MNHEY and SMNVEV (reference sequence). The CDR3 spells CASSLSQGGLGDTEAFF. DNA of the CDR3: TGTGCCAGCAGTTTATCCCAGGGTGGATTAGGCGACACTGAAGCTTTCTTT.

Here the CDR3 reads CASSATSPEQFF. Written as DNA, the CDR3 is TGTGCCAGCAGCGCTACTAGCCCCGAGCAGTTCTTC. The V gene is TRBV9, the J gene TRBJ2-1; possibly TRBD2 for D (6 bases). V lost 3 bases and J lost 10, with 11 bases in between. Germline-derived CDR1 and CDR2 are SGDLS and YYNGEE. The CDR3 consists of 12 residues. The whole variable domain, remainder taken from reference TRBV9 and TRBJ2-1, is DSGVTQTPKHLITATGQRVTLRCSPRSGDLSVYWYQQSLDQGLQFLIQYYNGEERAKGNILERFSAQQFPDLHSELNLSSLELGDSALYFCASSATSPEQFFGPGTRLTVL.

This clone appeared a single time. The gene calls are TRBV11-3 and TRBJ2-1; 7 bases line up with TRBD2. The CDR3 extends over 15 amino acids. The germline V gene encodes CDR1 SGHNT and CDR2 YENEEA. V lost 6 bases, J lost 0 bases, and 5 bases stayed unmatched. Here the CDR3 reads CASSSSGSSYNEQFF. The CDR3 coding sequence is TGTGCCAGCAGTTCTAGCGGAAGCTCCTACAATGAGCAGTTCTTC.

The genes are TRBV15 and TRBJ2-2, with TRBD1 as a possible D gene (5 bases). The V gene lost 3 bases and the J gene lost 7 bases, with 9 bases spanning the gap. Germline V lookup: CDR1 LNHNV, CDR2 YYDKDF (reference sequence). This CDR3 contains 13 residues. The CDR3 loop is CATSRDIDGELFF. CDR3 sequence (DNA): TGTGCCACCAGCAGGGACATAGACGGGGAGCTGTTTTTT.

CDR3 bases: TGTGCCAGCAGCGTAGAAGGGGGCGCGGAAGCTTTCTTT. Translated, it gives CASSVEGGAEAFF. The chain couples TRBV9 to TRBJ1-1; 7 bases fit TRBD1. The CDR3 length is 13 residues. After removal of 0 bases from V and 8 bases from J, the junction contained 4 bases not matched to a gene. Per germline, CDR1 SGDLS and CDR2 YYNGEE.

The chain combines TRBV5-1 with TRBJ2-5, with 11 bases lining up with TRBD2. The CDR3 runs 16 residues. Unmatched junction bases numbered 6, after V lost 1 base and J lost 4 bases. Germline assignment: CDR1 SGHRS and CDR2 YFSETQ. This chain's CDR3 is CASSLPVAGGPETQYF. CDR3 nucleotide sequence: TGCGCCAGCAGCTTGCCCGTAGCGGGAGGGCCAGAGACCCAGTACTTC.

This rearrangement joins TRBV7-2 to TRBJ1-1, with TRBD1 as a possible D gene (6 bases). In germline, CDR1 is SGHTA, CDR2 FQGNSA. Trimming left V 7 bases short and J 1 base short, with 19 bases between. The CDR3 totals 16 residues. In DNA form, the CDR3 reads TGTGCCAGCACCCTACCCTGGGGGGCCGGGAACACTGAAGCTTTCTTT. Translating gives CASTLPWGAGNTEAFF. The variable domain in full, completed from reference TRBV7-2 and TRBJ1-1, reads GAGVSQSPSNKVTEKGKDVELRCDPISGHTALYWYRQSLGQGLEFLIYFQGNSAPDKSGLPSDRFSAERTGGSVSTLTIQRTQQEDSAVYLCASTLPWGAGNTEAFFGQGTRLTVV.

The chain employs TRBV6-5 and TRBJ1-5, with a weak D call TRBD1 (5 bases). Trimming removed 7 bases at V and 2 bases at J, with 9 bases between. Per germline, CDR1 MNHEY and CDR2 SVGAGI. This CDR3 region has 13 residues. The DNA for the CDR3 is TGTGCCAGCAAGGGAGGGGGCAATCAGCCCCAGCATTTT. Protein product: CASKGGGNQPQHF.

This clone has just one count. J is TRBJ2-1 and V is TRBV18; 8 bases map to TRBD2. This CDR3 is 18 amino acids long. V lost 2 bases and J lost 0; bases outside the gene matches: 9. Germline V gives CDR1 KGHSH, CDR2 LQKENI. This CDR3 reads CASSPNLAGGASYNEQFF. DNA of the CDR3: TGTGCCAGCTCACCAAACCTCGCCGGGGGGGCCTCCTACAATGAGCAGTTCTTC.

Comments on this clone: Other DNA sequences in this specimen translate into the identical CDR3. J is TRBJ1-5 and V is TRBV7-2; no definite D call. This CDR3 spans 12 amino acids. CDR1 SGHTA and CDR2 FQGNSA come from the germline V gene. The V gene lost 1 base and the J gene lost 2 bases, with 0 bases spanning the gap. The CDR3 region has the DNA TGTGCCAGCAGCTTAGGCAATCAGCCCCAGCATTTT. Its translation: CASSLGNQPQHF.

The chain carries TRBV5-8 and TRBJ1-3; 9 bases agree with TRBD1. CDR1 SGHTS and CDR2 YDEGEE come from the germline V gene. This CDR3 region has 15 residues. Germline trimming cut 4 bases from V and 3 bases from J; bases unmatched to any gene: 5. In DNA, the CDR3 is TGTGCCAGCAGCCTCCGGGACAGGGATGGAAACACCATATATTTT. This translates into CASSLRDRDGNTIYF.

The rearrangement uses TRBV9 and TRBJ2-7, with D possibly TRBD1 on 6 matching bases. Germline values: CDR1 SGDLS, CDR2 YYNGEE. The V end was cut by 4 bases, the J end by 1 base, with 12 bases between. The CDR3 covers 14 residues. The DNA of the CDR3 is TGTGCCAGCAGCCCCGGGACACAGTCCTACGAGCAGTACTTC. Translated: CASSPGTQSYEQYF.

The chain uses TRBV10-1 and TRBJ1-1; the D is unclear. Germline assignment: CDR1 WNHNN and CDR2 SYGVQD (reference sequence). V shed 0 bases and J shed 5 bases, with 10 bases lying between them. CDR3 length: 14 amino acids. The CDR3: CASSESEGWTEAFF. The CDR3 region has the DNA TGCGCCAGCAGTGAGTCTGAGGGTTGGACTGAAGCTTTCTTT.

The chain uses TRBV27 and TRBJ1-2; TRBD1 matches 9 bases. V trimming: 5 bases; J trimming: 4 bases; junction bases outside the gene matches: 5. From germline, CDR1 is MNHEY and CDR2 SMNVEV (reference sequence). This CDR3 is built from 14 residues. In DNA form, the CDR3 reads TGTGCCAGCAGTCTTGGACAGGGGACCTATGGCTACACCTTC. Protein product: CASSLGQGTYGYTF.